These 13 T cell receptor beta chains came from one sample sequenced in a study of CD8+ T cells in alopecia areata. Isolated RNA was reverse transcribed into cDNA used as the sequencing template. Clones were read by immunoSEQ multiplex PCR, and TCRdb kept only the in-frame ones, dropping some. The sample shows 200,000 to 300,000 clones, none of them appearing just once. On the basis of CD4, CD8alpha, NKG2D, NKG2ACE and other markers, pooled cutaneous lymph node cells were sorted. The specimen sequenced was CD4+ T cells sorted from a lymph node. The receptor set was obtained from a C3H/HeJ mouse with alopecia areata. MHC haplotype here: H2-k.

This clone came up a few times. Each gene name is a mouse one. Read sequence stops 4 residues before the CDR3 end, and the germline J gene provides the missing end. The chain uses TRBV1 and TRBJ2-2, with TRBD2 identical over 12 bases. This CDR3 spans 17 amino acids. V trimming: 4 bases; J trimming: 0 bases; junction bases outside the gene matches: 3. Germline values: CDR1 NSQYPW, CDR2 LRSPGD (reference sequence). This CDR3 is CTCSVDWGGANTGQLYF. The sequenced CDR3 bases are TGCACCTGCAGTGTGGACTGGGGGGGAGCAAACACCGGG.

Notes on this clone: Mouse germline and gene names are used. The missing CDR3 end, 4 residues past where the read stops, is filled in from the germline J gene. The chain carries TRBV17 and TRBJ1-1; D is uncertain. Trimming left V 3 bases short and J 1 base short, with 9 bases between. The CDR3 totals 14 residues. Germline V CDR1 and CDR2: MNHDT, YYDKIL. The sequenced CDR3 bases are TGTGCTAGCAGTAGTGGGGTCGGAAACACA. It yields the protein CASSSGVGNT. The whole CDR3 region reads CASSSGVGNTEVFF. The variable domain in full, completed from reference TRBV17 and TRBJ1-1, reads DTTVKQNPRYKLARVGKPVNLICSQTMNHDTMYWYQKKPNQAPKLLLFYYDKILNREADTFEKFQSSRPNNSFCSLYIGSAGLEYSAMYLCASSSGVGNTEVFFGKGTRLTVV.

Points on this clone: The genes and germline here are from mouse. The CDR3 extends 4 residues past the end of the read, so its final part is completed from the germline J gene. The same CDR3 is also encoded by other DNA sequences in this sample. The chain employs TRBV5 and TRBJ2-7; 13 nucleotides match TRBD2. Germline lookup yields CDR1 LGHNA and CDR2 YNLKQL (reference sequence). The CDR3 loop spans 15 amino acids. Losses at the gene ends were 5 bases for V and 0 bases for J; bases not matched to a gene: 1. CDR3 DNA (partial): TGTGCCAGCAGCAGGGACTGGGGGGGCTCCTAT. Residues: CASSRDWGGSY. The complete CDR3 protein is CASSRDWGGSYEQYF.

About this clone: The gene symbols are mouse symbols. From the germline J gene comes the end of the CDR3, since the read stops 4 residues before it. V is TRBV3 and J is TRBJ2-1, with 9 bases aligning to TRBD1. The CDR3 has 15 amino acids. Trimming took 3 bases from V and 3 from J; bases not matched to a gene: 3. Germline loops: CDR1 SNHLY, CDR2 FYNGKV (reference sequence). The covered CDR3 bases are TGTGCCAGCAGCTTGGGACAGGGAGGCTATGCT. This gives the protein CASSLGQGGYA. The whole CDR3 region reads CASSLGQGGYAEQFF.

This clone has just a few counts. Gene names and germline match the mouse. This CDR3 is CASSIRDAEQFF. The CDR3 DNA, read in part, is TGTGCCAGCAGTATCAGGGATGCT. The chain has TRBV19 and TRBJ2-1, with a tentative D call TRBD1 (5 bases). The DNA ends 4 residues before the CDR3 does, and the rest of the CDR3 is filled in from the germline J gene. V was pared by 2 bases and J by 5 bases, with 5 bases between. The germline gives CDR1 FNHDT, CDR2 SITEND (reference sequence). The CDR3 runs to 12 residues.

Note on this clone: Genes and germline come from the mouse. The read is 3 residues too short to cover the CDR3 end, so that end is filled in from the germline J gene. The chain combines TRBV5 with TRBJ1-6; D might be TRBD1 (6 bases). TRBJ1-6 is an open reading frame whose function is uncertain. The germline gives CDR1 LGHNA, CDR2 YNLKQL (reference sequence). The CDR3 runs to 17 residues. Trimming took off 2 bases at V and 0 bases at J, with 11 bases between the two ends. This chain's CDR3 is CASSQNRENSYNSPLYF. The CDR3 bases that were read are TGTGCCAGCAGCCAAAACAGGGAAAATTCCTATAATTCGCCC.

This clone was recorded a few times. Gene names follow the mouse nomenclature. The CDR3 end lies 4 residues beyond the end of the read and is filled in from the germline J gene. V and J are TRBV19 and TRBJ2-7, with TRBD1 matching 9 bases. V gave up 6 bases and J gave up 2 bases; unmatched junction bases: 6. The V gene's germline CDR1 is FNHDT and CDR2 SITEND (reference sequence). The CDR3 is 14 amino acids. The covered CDR3 bases are TGTGCCAGCATTCCACAGGGGGCCCCCTAT. Translated: CASIPQGAPY. The whole CDR3 protein reads CASIPQGAPYEQYF.

This clone was recorded a few times. Any gene name here is a mouse gene name. The CDR3 end lies 4 residues beyond the end of the read and is filled in from the germline J gene. The V and J genes are TRBV31 and TRBJ2-3, with D maybe TRBD1 (5 bases). The CDR3 is made up of 15 amino acids. Trimming pared 2 bases from V and 0 bases from J, leaving 12 bases between. Germline CDR1 reads GKSSPN; CDR2 reads SITVG. CDR3 residues: CAWSKGQTSAETLYF. The part of the CDR3 DNA that was read is TGTGCCTGGAGTAAAGGACAAACTAGTGCAGAA.

On this clone itself: The genes and germline here are from mouse. The read terminates 4 residues before the CDR3 end, so the remaining end is supplied by the germline J gene. The V gene is TRBV13-3, the J gene TRBJ1-1, with D unresolved. CDR1 is NNHDY, CDR2 SYVADS, per germline. The CDR3 sequence is 13 residues long. The V and J ends lost 2 bases and 4 bases respectively, with 9 bases between them. Partial CDR3 DNA: TGTGCCAGCAGTGAGTCGGTGGGCACA. This gives the protein CASSESVGT. The whole CDR3 protein is CASSESVGTEVFF.

This clone was counted only a few times. The gene names here belong to mouse. CDR3 bases read: TGTGCCAGCAGTGATGCCCAATACCAAGAC. Translated: CASSDAQYQD. The whole CDR3 sequence reads CASSDAQYQDTQYF. The chain joins TRBV13-1 to TRBJ2-5; D gene ambiguous. Read data end 4 residues before the CDR3 end; the end is taken from the germline J gene. Trimming took off 0 bases at V and 1 base at J, with 6 bases between the two ends. Per germline, CDR1 NSHNY and CDR2 SYGAGN. The CDR3 has 14 residues.

This clone was counted a few times. These gene names are mouse names. The read terminates 4 residues before the CDR3 end, so the remaining end is supplied by the germline J gene. The rearrangement joins TRBV13-1 to TRBJ2-7; the match to TRBD2 covers 11 bases. This CDR3 contains 16 residues. The V and J ends lost 0 bases and 0 bases, in that order; junction bases with no gene match: 2. Germline values: CDR1 NSHNY, CDR2 SYGAGN. CDR3 sequence: CASSDADWGGSYEQYF. Incomplete CDR3 DNA: TGTGCCAGCAGTGATGCAGACTGGGGGGGCTCCTAT.

Of note for this clone: Gene names are mouse gene names. The CDR3 end is not reached by the read, which stops 4 residues before it; the germline J gene fills it in. Other DNA sequences in the sample encode the same CDR3. The chain uses TRBV13-3 and TRBJ1-2; TRBD1 aligns across 8 bases. CDR3 length: 13 residues. The trim removed 5 bases at V and 3 bases at J, leaving 3 bases unmatched. Per germline, CDR1 NNHDY and CDR2 SYVADS. CDR3 loop: CASRGQGDSDYTF. The sequenced CDR3 bases are TGTGCCAGCAGAGGACAGGGAGACTCC.

This clone was seen a few times. Mouse germline and gene names are used. The CDR3 end lies 4 residues beyond the end of the read and is filled in from the germline J gene. The J gene is TRBJ2-4, the V gene TRBV13-3; TRBD2 matches at 8 bases. The junction had 4 bases not matched to a gene; V was cut back by 4 bases and J by 3 bases. The CDR3 length is 14 residues. Germline V gives CDR1 NNHDY, CDR2 SYVADS. CDR3 protein: CASSRLGRQNTLYF. Incomplete CDR3 DNA: TGTGCCAGCAGTCGACTGGGGCGCCAAAAC.